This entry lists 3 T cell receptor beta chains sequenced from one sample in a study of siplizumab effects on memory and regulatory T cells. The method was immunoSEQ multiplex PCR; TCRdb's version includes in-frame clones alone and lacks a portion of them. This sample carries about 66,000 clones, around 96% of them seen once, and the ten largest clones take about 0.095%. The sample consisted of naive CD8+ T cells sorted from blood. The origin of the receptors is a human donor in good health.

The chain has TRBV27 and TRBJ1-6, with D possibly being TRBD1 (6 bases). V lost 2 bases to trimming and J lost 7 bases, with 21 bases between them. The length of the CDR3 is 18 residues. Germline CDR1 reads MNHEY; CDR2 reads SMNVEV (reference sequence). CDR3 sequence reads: CASSLGGNLGLLNSPLHF. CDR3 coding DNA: TGTGCCAGCAGTTTAGGGGGCAATTTAGGGCTCCTGAATTCACCCCTCCACTTT.

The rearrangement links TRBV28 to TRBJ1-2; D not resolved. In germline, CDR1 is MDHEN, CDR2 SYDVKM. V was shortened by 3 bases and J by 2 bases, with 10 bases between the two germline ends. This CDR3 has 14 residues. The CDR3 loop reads CASSFAGSNYGYTF. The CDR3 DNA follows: TGTGCCAGCAGTTTCGCGGGCAGCAACTATGGCTACACCTTC.

The CDR3 loop reads CSVEDGEGYEQYF. The CDR3 bases are TGCAGCGTTGAAGATGGGGAGGGATACGAGCAGTACTTC. The chain has TRBV29-1 and TRBJ2-7, with 7 bases aligning to TRBD2. The CDR3 contains 13 residues. The ends lost 0 bases at V and 4 bases at J; junction bases unmatched: 3. Germline values: CDR1 SQVTM, CDR2 ANQGSEA.